The 24 T cell receptor beta chains reported below all come from one sample, sequenced in a study of blood T cell repertoires in COVID-19. TCRdb's table, derived via immunoSEQ multiplex PCR, lists solely in-frame clones and lacks some. The sample gives about 150,000 clones, approximately 86% of which show up once; 2.5% to 4% is in the top ten. Source material: peripheral blood. The source of these receptors is a man aged 65-85 years with acute or convalescent COVID-19.

The genes are TRBV27 and TRBJ2-1, with 9 bases identical to TRBD2. The trim removed 3 bases at V and 7 bases at J, leaving 13 bases unmatched. Per the germline V gene, CDR1 is MNHEY and CDR2 is SMNVEV (reference sequence). This CDR3 comprises 17 residues. The CDR3 DNA is TGTGCCAGCAGTTTGGGGGCGGGAGGGCGAAAAAGAAATGAGCAGTTCTTC. Protein product: CASSLGAGGRKRNEQFF.

The chain recombines TRBV4-2 with TRBJ2-2; D may be TRBD1 (5 bases). V was pared by 0 bases and J by 0 bases, with 17 bases between. The CDR3 is made up of 19 amino acids. Germline V gene lookup returns CDR1 LGHNA and CDR2 YNFKEQ. As DNA, the CDR3 is TGTGCCAGCAGCCAAGATCTCGTTCAGGGTTTCACGAACACCGGGGAGCTGTTTTTT. Its translation: CASSQDLVQGFTNTGELFF.

A remark on this clone: This sample includes further DNA sequences coding for the same CDR3. V gene TRBV5-6 combines with J gene TRBJ2-1; TRBD2 is a possible D gene (6 bases). Germline-derived CDR1 and CDR2 are SGHDT and YYEEEE. This CDR3 is built from 12 residues. V was pared by 4 bases and J by 7 bases, with 9 bases between. Here the CDR3 DNA reads TGTGCCAGCAGCCGTGGAGGGAATGAGCAGTTCTTC. Its protein product is CASSRGGNEQFF.

The chain uses TRBV24-1 and TRBJ2-5; weak D call: TRBD1 (5 bases). Germline V gene lookup returns CDR1 KGHDR and CDR2 SFDVKD. V was cut by 4 bases and J by 5 bases, with 10 bases left in between. This CDR3 is built from 13 residues. The chain's CDR3 is CATSEPGWETQYF. DNA of the CDR3: TGTGCCACCAGTGAACCAGGGTGGGAGACCCAGTACTTC.

The genes are TRBV5-1 and TRBJ2-7; 8 positions agree with TRBD1. This CDR3 contains 16 residues. Germline CDR1 reads SGHRS; CDR2 reads YFSETQ. The J segment lost 4 bases and the V segment lost 2 bases, leaving 11 bases of the junction unmatched. CDR3 bases: TGCGCCAGCAGCTTTTTCAGGGGGCTAGTCTCATACGAGCAGTACTTC. Protein: CASSFFRGLVSYEQYF.

The V gene is TRBV7-3, the J gene TRBJ2-3; possible D gene TRBD1, 6 bases. V was trimmed by 3 bases and J by 4 bases, leaving 14 bases between them. The CDR3 totals 15 residues. From germline, CDR1 is SGHTA and CDR2 FQGTGA. CDR3 coding DNA: TGTGCCAGCAGCTTCGACAGGCTTGGGTCAGATACGCAGTATTTT. Amino acid sequence: CASSFDRLGSDTQYF.

This clone was counted once. The same CDR3 can be traced to other DNA sequences in this sample. The J gene is TRBJ2-1, the V gene TRBV11-1, with 9 bases aligning to TRBD2. The CDR3 has 14 residues. Germline-derived CDR1 and CDR2 are SGHAT and FQDESV (reference sequence). With 6 bases clipped from V and 4 bases from J, the junction kept 4 bases outside the gene matches. CDR3 loop: CASSLAGRYNEQFF. In DNA form, the CDR3 reads TGTGCCAGCAGTCTAGCGGGGAGATACAATGAGCAGTTCTTC.

V gene TRBV27 combines with J gene TRBJ1-5; D gene ambiguous. Germline values: CDR1 MNHEY, CDR2 SMNVEV (reference sequence). Trimming pared 4 bases from V and 5 bases from J, leaving 9 bases between. This CDR3 contains 13 residues. The CDR3 DNA sequence: TGTGCCAGCAGTTACGAGACACATCAGCCCCAGCATTTT. It yields the protein CASSYETHQPQHF.

The chain joins TRBV5-1 to TRBJ2-1; 13 nucleotides match TRBD2. Looked up from germline, CDR1 is SGHRS and CDR2 is YFSETQ. V shed 4 bases, J shed 5 bases, and the junction held 3 bases outside the gene matches. The CDR3 covers 15 residues. The CDR3 region is CASSKGLAGNNEQFF. The CDR3 DNA reads TGCGCCAGCAGCAAGGGACTAGCGGGGAACAATGAGCAGTTCTTC.

This sequence joins TRBV7-2 and TRBJ2-7, with TRBD1 matching over 7 bases. The germline CDR1 and CDR2 sequences are SGHTA and FQGNSA. V gave up 3 bases and J gave up 2 bases; unmatched junction bases: 7. The CDR3 extends over 15 amino acids. Here the CDR3 reads CASSLSGTETYEQYF. The CDR3 region has the DNA TGTGCCAGCAGCTTGTCCGGGACAGAGACCTACGAGCAGTACTTC. The full variable domain, completed using reference TRBV7-2 and TRBJ2-7, is GAGVSQSPSNKVTEKGKDVELRCDPISGHTALYWYRQSLGQGLEFLIYFQGNSAPDKSGLPSDRFSAERTGGSVSTLTIQRTQQEDSAVYLCASSLSGTETYEQYFGPGTRLTVT.

This sequence joins TRBV7-2 and TRBJ2-3, with 9 bases aligning to TRBD2. V lost 6 bases and J lost 6; bases outside the gene matches: 7. Germline-derived CDR1 and CDR2 are SGHTA and FQGNSA. The CDR3 length is 14 residues. This chain's CDR3 is CASRMSGRPDTQYF. The CDR3, as DNA: TGTGCCAGCAGGATGAGCGGGAGGCCCGATACGCAGTATTTT.

The V call is TRBV21-1, the J call TRBJ2-1; TRBD1 is the table's D call, not checked against the DNA. TRBV21-1 is given as a pseudogene. This CDR3 region has 20 residues. The CDR3 reads CASSKYSARDRGHLYNEQFF. CDR3 DNA sequence: TGTGCCAGCAGCAAATACTCCGCCCGGGACAGGGGGCACCTCTACAATGAGCAGTTCTTC.

The J gene is TRBJ2-6, the V gene TRBV28, with D maybe TRBD1 (5 bases). The CDR3 is 18 amino acids. Trimming left V 5 bases short and J 0 bases short, with 17 bases between. Germline assignment: CDR1 MDHEN and CDR2 SYDVKM. CDR3 loop: CASSPRILDSSGANVLTF. In DNA, the CDR3 is TGTGCCAGCAGTCCTAGAATCCTAGACAGCTCTGGGGCCAACGTCCTGACTTTC.

The chain carries TRBV2 and TRBJ2-4; the D gene is possibly TRBD1 (6 bases). Germline assignment: CDR1 SNHLY and CDR2 FYNNEI. The V end was cut by 5 bases, the J end by 1 base, with 12 bases between. The CDR3 is 15 amino acids. The CDR3 coding sequence is TGTGCCAGCAGTCTGACAGGCTTGGCCAAAAACATTCAGTACTTC. Protein sequence: CASSLTGLAKNIQYF.

This chain connects TRBV5-4 to TRBJ2-1; 7 nucleotides align to TRBD1. J was trimmed by 7 bases and V by 2 bases; bases with no gene match: 3. The CDR3 consists of 13 residues. Looked up from germline, CDR1 is SGHNT and CDR2 is YYREEE (reference sequence). The CDR3 nucleotides read TGTGCCAGCAGCTTTGACAGGGAAAATGAGCAGTTCTTC. As protein: CASSFDRENEQFF.

In DNA form, the CDR3 reads TGCGCCAGCAGCTTGGCCCCCTCCACCCCTCAGGAACTGTTTTTT. Encoded protein: CASSLAPSTPQELFF. The chain joins TRBV5-1 to TRBJ1-4; D remains unclear. The CDR3 totals 15 residues. Trimming removed 0 bases at V and 12 bases at J, with 18 bases between. Germline V CDR1 and CDR2: SGHRS, YFSETQ.

V gene TRBV4-2 combines with J gene TRBJ2-1, with D possibly being TRBD2 (5 bases). In germline, CDR1 is LGHNA, CDR2 YNFKEQ. With 0 bases removed from V and 7 bases from J, the gap between germline ends came to 16 bases. The CDR3 is 16 amino acids. The CDR3 spells CASSQDPDLKLNEQFF. The CDR3 DNA reads as TGTGCCAGCAGCCAAGACCCGGACTTAAAGCTTAATGAGCAGTTCTTC.

V usage is TRBV5-1 and J usage is TRBJ2-1; D may be TRBD2 (6 bases). The CDR3 covers 12 residues. Germline V gene sequence: CDR1 SGHRS, CDR2 YFSETQ. The V and J ends lost 4 bases and 8 bases respectively, with 10 bases between them. The CDR3 nucleotides read TGCGCCAGCAGCGGGACGGGGGATGAGCAGTTCTTC. This sequence encodes CASSGTGDEQFF.

The CDR3 sequence: CAISEVGTGADEQYF. The CDR3 DNA reads TGTGCCATCAGTGAGGTGGGGACAGGGGCGGACGAGCAGTACTTC. This chain joins TRBV10-3 and TRBJ2-7; TRBD1 matches 10 bases. CDR1 and CDR2 from the germline V gene are ENHRY and SYGVKD. The CDR3 has 15 residues. V was clipped by 2 bases and J by 5 bases; unmatched bases: 6.

The V and J genes are TRBV18 and TRBJ2-7; 10 bases map to TRBD1. Germline trimming cut 2 bases from V and 6 bases from J; bases unmatched to any gene: 7. Germline CDR1 KGHSH, CDR2 LQKENI. The CDR3 has 15 amino acids. CDR3 region: CASSPVRQGASEQYF. The CDR3 DNA follows: TGTGCCAGCTCACCAGTGCGACAGGGGGCCAGCGAGCAGTACTTC.

The V call is TRBV10-3, the J call TRBJ2-1; the match to TRBD1 covers 8 bases. Germline CDR1 ENHRY, CDR2 SYGVKD. CDR3 length: 15 residues. V gave up 6 bases and J gave up 5 bases; unmatched junction bases: 9. The CDR3 DNA reads TGTGCCATCAGGCCAGGGCAGGGGGCTGACAATGAGCAGTTCTTC. Its translation: CAIRPGQGADNEQFF.

Comment on this clone: This sample also contains other DNA sequences that code for the same CDR3. This rearrangement joins TRBV29-1 to TRBJ1-5, with D maybe TRBD1 (5 bases). CDR1 and CDR2 from the germline V gene are SQVTM and ANQGSEA. V was pared by 3 bases and J by 3 bases, with 9 bases between. The CDR3 contains 13 residues. The CDR3 DNA is TGCAGCGTTGATCAGGGTCCCAATCAGCCCCAGCATTTT. It is translated as CSVDQGPNQPQHF.

The CDR3 nucleotides are TGTGCCAGCAGGGCGGAACAGGGGGAGGTTGGCACCGGGGAGCTGTTTTTT. Translating gives CASRAEQGEVGTGELFF. The gene calls are TRBV2 and TRBJ2-2; 8 bases are a match to TRBD1. Per the germline V gene, CDR1 is SNHLY and CDR2 is FYNNEI. The CDR3 is 17 residues long. J was trimmed by 4 bases and V by 6 bases; bases with no gene match: 13.

V is TRBV18 and J is TRBJ2-2, with 8 bases aligning to TRBD1. The CDR3 has 16 amino acids. Germline CDR1 and CDR2: KGHSH and LQKENI. With V trimmed by 4 bases and J by 0 bases, 4 bases remained unmatched. The CDR3 sequence is CASSQTTGANTGELFF. The CDR3, as DNA: TGTGCCAGCTCACAAACGACAGGGGCGAACACCGGGGAGCTGTTTTTT.